This T cell receptor beta chain was observed in a study of T cells in narcolepsy (dated by TCRdb to the late 2010s). Regarding the research as a whole: Patients with narcolepsy type 1 or type 2 (NT1, NT2) and healthy control donors were enrolled in the study. The study used TCR Vbeta sequencing to track clonotypes in blood and CSF while looking for autoreactive T cells in narcolepsy patients that target self-antigens of hypocretin neurons (hypocretin, TRIB2). General study outcomes and caveats: According to the report, autoreactive clonotypes were detected serially in the blood of the same patients and of different patients, but not in healthy controls. In plots comparing CSF and blood CD4+ T cell clonotypes from the same patient, HCRT-specific and TRIB2-specific autoreactive clonotypes were highlighted. No sequences matching autoreactive T cell clones were contained in some blood memory CD4+ repertoires from patients and controls. Patients and controls had similar numbers of sequenced blood memory CD4+ clonotypes, with averages of about 38,000 in patients and 33,354 in controls.

The library was generated by the immunoSEQ multiplex PCR assay. Drawn from immuneACCESS, this table holds only the in-frame rearrangements with V and J called that TCRdb kept. Clones are partly lost; checked studies trace under half to an unresolved V gene and leave the rest unexplained. For this sample the table gives some 13,000 clones, of which about 89% were detected only once. 1.7% of the sample goes to the ten largest clones. A note on this clone: Which antigen it targets is not known. No base quality information exists; no much larger clone differs at one position.

Measured from the cysteine to the phenylalanine, the CDR3 is 14 residues long. The DNA shown is the 42-base CDR3, in frame from base 1. CDR1 and CDR2 (SGHVS, FQNEAQ) derive from the germline V gene. V is pared back by 5 bases and J by 5 bases, with 15 bases lying between the germline termini. For TCR Vbeta sequencing, memory CD4+ T cells were sorted ex vivo from the peripheral blood of narcolepsy patients and healthy controls. The TCR was taken from a human donor with narcolepsy. Sequenced: CD45RA- memory CD4+ T cells from PBMCs. The cell subset or site label for this specimen denotes: memory T cells sorted ex vivo from peripheral blood. The chain links TRBV7-8 with TRBJ2-5, with an unclear D gene assignment. For the CDR3, the sequence is CASSALRVRETQYF. The nucleotide sequence reads as follows: TGTGCCAGCAGCGCGTTACGGGTACGGGAGACCCAGTACTTC.